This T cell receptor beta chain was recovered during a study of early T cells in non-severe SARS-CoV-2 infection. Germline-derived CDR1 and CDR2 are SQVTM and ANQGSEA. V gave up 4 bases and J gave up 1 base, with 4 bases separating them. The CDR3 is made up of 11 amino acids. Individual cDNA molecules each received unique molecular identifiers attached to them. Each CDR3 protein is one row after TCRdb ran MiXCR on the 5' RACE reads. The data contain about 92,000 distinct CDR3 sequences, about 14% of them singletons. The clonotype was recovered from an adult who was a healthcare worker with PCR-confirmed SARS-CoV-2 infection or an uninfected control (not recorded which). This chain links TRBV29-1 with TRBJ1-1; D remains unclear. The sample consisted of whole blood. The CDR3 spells CSVVGNTEAFF. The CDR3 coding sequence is TGCAGCGTTGTAGGGAACACTGAAGCTTTCTTT.